This T cell receptor beta chain was captured in a study of blood T cell repertoires in COVID-19. Study as a whole: Italy, Spain and the United States were the sources of the convalescent and acute COVID-19 samples. In each case, the material was cDNA or gDNA derived from T cells, B-cell-depleted T cells, or PBMCs.

Study processing details: For nucleated cells, counts were estimated from reference gene primer amplification. Profiled with immunoSEQ multiplex PCR; TCRdb holds only in-frame clones, not every one. V and J calls and clone size are given by that table; D and trimming were obtained from the DNA. The profile shows about 170,000 clones, about 74% of them singletons. Germline CDR1 is SGHRS and CDR2 is YFSETQ. The CDR3 runs 14 residues. Trimming cost V 0 bases and J 8 bases, with 9 bases left between them. The sequence derives from a woman of 80 years or more with acute or convalescent COVID-19. This chain uses TRBV5-1 with TRBJ1-6; D is undetermined. Sequencing was performed on peripheral blood. The CDR3 sequence: CASSLDGRDSPLHF. The CDR3 region has the DNA TGCGCCAGCAGCTTGGATGGGCGGGATTCACCCCTCCACTTT.